One and the same sample provided the 27 T cell receptor beta chains below, sequenced in a study of T cell repertoires in cytomegalovirus infection. Each CDR3 protein gets one entry after TCRdb re-called the reads with MiXCR. The sample has fewer than 250,000 distinct CDR3 sequences, roughly 20% seen once. The sequencing sample was made of CD8+ T cells from PBMCs. The receptors were gathered from a human donor in good health (CMV status not recorded). Some clones in this sample may be carry-over from other donors' samples.

The chain joins TRBV7-6 to TRBJ2-5; weak D call: TRBD1 (5 bases). V lost 4 bases, J lost 5 bases, and 8 bases lay in between. The CDR3 runs to 12 residues. Germline V lookup: CDR1 SGHVS, CDR2 FNYEAQ. Written as DNA, the CDR3 is TGTGCCAGCAGCTCCCACAGGGAGACCCAGTACTTC. Protein product: CASSSHRETQYF.

There are many counts of this clonotype. The chain employs TRBV7-9 and TRBJ2-1, with 8 nucleotides matching TRBD1. There are 15 residues in the CDR3. The germline V gene encodes CDR1 SEHNR and CDR2 FQNEAQ (reference sequence). With V trimmed by 3 bases and J by 4 bases, 5 bases remained unmatched. The CDR3 reads CASSLTGANYNEQFF. CDR3 nucleotides: TGTGCCAGCAGCTTGACAGGGGCAAATTACAATGAGCAGTTCTTC.

This clonotype was seen ten or more times. V and J are TRBV7-8 and TRBJ2-7; no definite D call. Germline loops: CDR1 SGHVS, CDR2 FQNEAQ. V was trimmed by 0 bases and J by 3 bases, leaving 6 bases between them. This CDR3 region has 13 residues. The CDR3 region is CASSLAGNYEQYF. The CDR3, as DNA: TGTGCCAGCAGCTTAGCAGGGAACTACGAGCAGTACTTC. Filled out from reference TRBV7-8 and TRBJ2-7, the complete variable domain reads GAGVSQSPRYKVAKRGQDVALRCDPISGHVSLFWYQQALGQGPEFLTYFQNEAQLDKSGLPSDRFFAERPEGSVSTLKIQRTQQEDSAVYLCASSLAGNYEQYFGPGTRLTVT.

This clonotype was detected a few times. The chain has TRBV12-3 or TRBV12-4 and TRBJ2-1; TRBD1 matches at 8 bases. V lost 4 bases to trimming and J lost 0 bases; unmatched junction nucleotides: 11. The CDR3 totals 18 residues. The CDR3 DNA sequence: TGTGCCAGCAGTTCCTCCTCCGAACAGGGGGTCTCCTACAATGAGCAGTTCTTC. The encoded protein is CASSSSSEQGVSYNEQFF.

This clonotype was detected many times. The chain joins TRBV4-2 to TRBJ1-1; TRBD1 agrees at 9 bases. Germline V CDR1 and CDR2: LGHNA, YNFKEQ. The J segment lost 0 bases and the V segment lost 0 bases, leaving 8 bases of the junction unmatched. This CDR3 has 18 amino acids. The CDR3 here is CASSQEGTGSKLNTEAFF. Written as DNA, the CDR3 is TGTGCCAGCAGCCAAGAGGGGACAGGGAGTAAGTTGAACACTGAAGCTTTCTTT.

The count of this clonotype is one. The chain is built from TRBV9 and TRBJ2-1, with D maybe TRBD2 (5 bases). Germline CDR1 is SGDLS and CDR2 is YYNGEE. The CDR3 is 14 amino acids. V dropped 0 bases and J dropped 10 bases, with 14 bases sitting between them. The CDR3 loop reads CASSVDGNWSEQFF. Written as DNA, the CDR3 is TGTGCCAGCAGCGTAGACGGGAACTGGAGCGAGCAGTTCTTC.

This clonotype was counted a few times. The chain carries TRBV28 and TRBJ2-7; tentatively, D is TRBD2 (5 bases). V lost 3 bases and J 5 bases, leaving 17 bases between the germline ends. The CDR3 is 15 amino acids. The germline V gene has CDR1 MDHEN and CDR2 SYDVKM. The CDR3 protein is CASSFLRVLLNEQYF. The CDR3 bases are TGTGCCAGCAGTTTTTTGCGGGTGCTATTAAACGAGCAGTACTTC.

The CDR3, as DNA: TGTGCCAGCAGTTCCTGGGACAGGGCTGGAGATACGCAGTATTTT. This codes for CASSSWDRAGDTQYF. The rearrangement uses TRBV28 and TRBJ2-3; 9 nucleotides align to TRBD1. Germline V CDR1 and CDR2: MDHEN, SYDVKM. The CDR3 totals 15 residues. V shed 4 bases, J shed 5 bases, and the junction held 7 bases outside the gene matches.

The gene calls are TRBV20-1 and TRBJ2-1, with D perhaps assigned TRBD1 or TRBD2 (5 bases each). Trimming cost V 5 bases and J 2 bases, with 19 bases left between them. The CDR3 has 16 residues. The germline gives CDR1 DFQATT, CDR2 SNEGSKA (reference sequence). CDR3: CSAGGLGRSTYNEQFF. CDR3 nucleotide sequence: TGCAGTGCTGGAGGACTGGGGCGGAGCACCTACAATGAGCAGTTCTTC.

This clonotype was observed at least ten times. V is TRBV12-3 or TRBV12-4 and J is TRBJ2-1; 13 nucleotides match TRBD2. V was pared by 5 bases and J by 0 bases, with 10 bases of the junction left unmatched. The CDR3 contains 19 residues. The CDR3 loop is CASSGFGTSGDSSYNEQFF. The CDR3 nucleotides are TGTGCCAGCAGTGGGTTCGGGACTAGCGGGGACAGCTCCTACAATGAGCAGTTCTTC.

This clonotype was seen a few times. The chain couples TRBV7-9 to TRBJ2-1; possible D gene TRBD2, 7 bases. Deletions cut 5 bases from V and 7 bases from J, with 21 bases between. CDR1 SEHNR and CDR2 FQNEAQ come from the germline V gene (reference sequence). The CDR3 totals 16 residues. The DNA of the CDR3 is TGTGCCAGCAGCCAAGGGGGACTAAGTGTTTTTAATGAGCAGTTCTTC. Its protein is CASSQGGLSVFNEQFF.

In this sample, this clonotype turned up a few times. V gene TRBV2 combines with J gene TRBJ1-2; 7 bases match TRBD1. CDR1 is SNHLY and CDR2 is FYNNEI in the germline V gene. V lost 5 bases to trimming and J lost 8 bases; unmatched junction nucleotides: 5. This CDR3 has 12 residues. CDR3 DNA sequence: TGTGCCAGCAGTATCCCGGGACAGGGCTACACCTTC. It codes for CASSIPGQGYTF.

The chain joins TRBV20-1 to TRBJ2-1; D is unresolved. V was pared by 0 bases and J by 3 bases, with 15 bases between. The CDR3 is 16 residues long. Germline lookup yields CDR1 DFQATT and CDR2 SNEGSKA (reference sequence). CDR3 bases: TGCAGTGCTAGAGATCAGTTCGGGCTAAACTACAATGAGCAGTTCTTC. As protein: CSARDQFGLNYNEQFF.

This clonotype was counted a few times. The chain carries TRBV7-8 and TRBJ2-3; no definite D call. CDR3 length: 13 amino acids. Trimming cost V 1 base and J 6 bases, with 8 bases left between them. In germline, CDR1 is SGHVS, CDR2 FQNEAQ. CDR3 residues: CASSLEGWDTQYF. The CDR3 nucleotides read TGTGCCAGCAGCTTAGAGGGATGGGATACGCAGTATTTT. Supplemented by reference TRBV7-8 and TRBJ2-3, the full variable domain reads GAGVSQSPRYKVAKRGQDVALRCDPISGHVSLFWYQQALGQGPEFLTYFQNEAQLDKSGLPSDRFFAERPEGSVSTLKIQRTQQEDSAVYLCASSLEGWDTQYFGPGTRLTVL.

The chain is built from TRBV6-5 and TRBJ2-3, with D hard to call. The CDR3 has 13 residues. V lost 0 bases and J 5 bases, leaving 6 bases between the germline ends. CDR1 and CDR2 (germline): MNHEY, SVGAGI. This chain's CDR3 is CASSYSFVDTQYF. DNA of the CDR3: TGTGCCAGCAGTTACTCGTTCGTAGATACGCAGTATTTT.

This clonotype came up once. V usage is TRBV28 and J usage is TRBJ1-2; D call uncertain. This CDR3 comprises 13 residues. Trimming took off 3 bases at V and 4 bases at J, with 9 bases between the two ends. Germline CDR1 MDHEN, CDR2 SYDVKM. This chain's CDR3 is CASSLLSGYGYTF. The CDR3 nucleotides are TGTGCCAGCAGTTTGCTCTCTGGCTATGGCTACACCTTC.

The V and J genes are TRBV12-3 or TRBV12-4 and TRBJ2-7, with 11 bases that match TRBD1. The trim removed 4 bases at V and 3 bases at J, leaving 5 bases unmatched. CDR3 size: 15 residues. Here the CDR3 DNA reads TGTGCCAGCAGTTGGGGGACAGGGGGGATCTACGAGCAGTACTTC. It codes for CASSWGTGGIYEQYF.

The V gene is TRBV5-5, the J gene TRBJ1-1, with D maybe TRBD1 (5 bases). CDR1 is SGHKS, CDR2 YYEKEE, per germline (reference sequence). The CDR3 sequence is 15 residues long. With 0 bases removed from V and 3 bases from J, the gap between germline ends came to 12 bases. Written as DNA, the CDR3 is TGTGCCAGCAGCTTGGGAACAGGCACGGACACTGAAGCTTTCTTT. Protein: CASSLGTGTDTEAFF.

This clonotype was seen repeatedly, ten times or more. This chain links TRBV28 with TRBJ1-1, with a weak D call TRBD1 (6 bases). V was shortened by 3 bases and J by 0 bases, with 11 bases between the two germline ends. Per the germline V gene, CDR1 is MDHEN and CDR2 is SYDVKM. CDR3 length equals 15 residues. The CDR3 spells CASSLEGVMNTEAFF. The CDR3 DNA reads as TGTGCCAGCAGTTTGGAGGGGGTGATGAACACTGAAGCTTTCTTT.

This clonotype was recorded a few times. This chain links TRBV10-3 with TRBJ1-1, with 10 bases that match TRBD1. V lost 3 bases and J lost 7; bases outside the gene matches: 2. The CDR3 extends over 13 amino acids. Germline assignment: CDR1 ENHRY and CDR2 SYGVKD. CDR3 bases: TGTGCCATCAGTGATGGGACAGGGGTTGAAGCTTTCTTT. Protein product: CAISDGTGVEAFF.

This clonotype was counted many times. V and J are TRBV29-1 and TRBJ2-1; no reliable D call. The germline CDR1 and CDR2 sequences are SQVTM and ANQGSEA. V was shortened by 4 bases and J by 0 bases, with 7 bases between the two germline ends. This CDR3 has 13 amino acids. The CDR3 region is CSVGGSSYNEQFF. The CDR3 DNA reads as TGCAGCGTTGGGGGTAGCTCCTACAATGAGCAGTTCTTC.

This chain links TRBV2 with TRBJ2-1; the D is unclear. CDR1 is SNHLY and CDR2 is FYNNEI in the germline V gene. Trimming cost V 5 bases and J 2 bases, with 19 bases left between them. The CDR3 totals 17 residues. CDR3 nucleotides: TGTGCCAGCAGTCAAAAAGGTGGCTACCGAGCCTACAATGAGCAGTTCTTC. Its protein product is CASSQKGGYRAYNEQFF.

This clonotype was detected a few times. The chain joins TRBV5-1 to TRBJ2-1, with 8 bases matching TRBD2. The CDR3 is made up of 14 amino acids. Germline CDR1 reads SGHRS; CDR2 reads YFSETQ. V gave up 7 bases and J gave up 9 bases; unmatched junction bases: 12. The CDR3 bases are TGCGCCAGCGGTCCGGGACTAGAGTTTCCTGAGCAGTTCTTC. Its translation is CASGPGLEFPEQFF.

V is TRBV10-3 and J is TRBJ1-5, with 7 bases lining up with TRBD1. The CDR3 loop spans 14 amino acids. Germline values: CDR1 ENHRY, CDR2 SYGVKD. J lost 2 bases, V lost 3 bases, and 1 base had no gene match. Here the CDR3 DNA reads TGTGCCATCAGTGAAGGGGGCGGCAATCAGCCCCAGCATTTT. Translated, it gives CAISEGGGNQPQHF.

The chain links TRBV20-1 to TRBJ1-3; the D gene is possibly TRBD1 (6 bases). Trimming pared 6 bases from V and 0 bases from J, leaving 6 bases between. CDR3 size: 12 residues. Germline V gives CDR1 DFQATT, CDR2 SNEGSKA (reference sequence). The CDR3 nucleotides read TGCAGTGCGGACAGCTCTGGAAACACCATATATTTT. This translates into CSADSSGNTIYF.

The CDR3 spells CASTPGDVEGPITDTQYF. CDR3 coding DNA: TGTGCCAGCACTCCGGGGGACGTCGAAGGCCCGATAACAGATACGCAGTATTTT. This chain connects TRBV5-8 to TRBJ2-3; maybe TRBD2 (6 bases). V dropped 6 bases and J dropped 3 bases, with 26 bases sitting between them. The CDR3 extends over 18 amino acids. In germline, CDR1 is SGHTS, CDR2 YDEGEE.

This clonotype has only a few counts. This rearrangement joins TRBV7-8 to TRBJ1-2, with D possibly being TRBD1 (6 bases). Trimming removed 8 bases at V and 4 bases at J, with 14 bases between. The CDR3 contains 13 residues. Germline values: CDR1 SGHVS, CDR2 FQNEAQ. The CDR3 nucleotides read TGTGCCAGCTCCGATGTGACAGGCTATGGCTACACCTTC. Translation gives CASSDVTGYGYTF.